Detailed here is one T cell receptor beta chain. Original methodology: Estimation of nucleated cell counts relied on the amplification of reference gene primers. Profiled with immunoSEQ multiplex PCR; TCRdb holds only in-frame clones, not every one. V, J and clone size were drawn from that table, and D and trimming were deduced from the DNA. The table shows about 98,000 clones, with 82% occurring only once. In germline, CDR1 is MNHEY, CDR2 SMNVEV (reference sequence). V gave up 8 bases and J gave up 7 bases, with 12 bases separating them. The CDR3 extends over 13 amino acids. The data belong to a study of blood T cell repertoires in COVID-19. Study overall: Both acute and convalescent COVID-19 samples were obtained from the United States, Italy and Spain. Sample material is recorded as cDNA or gDNA derived from T cells, B-cell-depleted T cells, or PBMCs.

The TCR originated in a man in his 70s with active or convalescent COVID-19. The gene calls are TRBV27 and TRBJ1-6; tentative D call: TRBD1 (5 bases). Material for sequencing was peripheral blood. The CDR3 here is CASQRGPNSPLHF. The CDR3 DNA follows: TGTGCCAGCCAAAGGGGCCCAAATTCACCCCTCCACTTT.